A single sample gave rise to the 30 T cell receptor beta chains below, sequenced in a study of T cells in Graves' hyperthyroidism and ophthalmopathy. Template material for amplifying TCR beta CDR3 regions consisted of RNA transcripts. HTBI primers were the set used in a first-round RT-PCR of the TCR CDR3. TCRdb passed the multiplex PCR reads through MiXCR, listing each CDR3 protein once. This sample carries 300,000 to 450,000 distinct CDR3 sequences, about 15% of them seen once, and the ten largest clones take approximately 32%. Specimen: blood. All receptors derive from a woman aged 30 to 39 with Graves' hyperthyroidism.

In DNA, the CDR3 is TGCAGCGTTCCCGGGACTACACCCTACAATGAGCAGTTCTTC. Its translation is CSVPGTTPYNEQFF. The chain is built from TRBV29-1 and TRBJ2-1, with 7 bases that match TRBD2. Looked up from germline, CDR1 is SQVTM and CDR2 is ANQGSEA. The V and J ends lost 5 bases and 2 bases, in that order; junction bases with no gene match: 6. This CDR3 is 14 amino acids long.

The V call is TRBV9, the J call TRBJ2-3, with 7 bases identical to TRBD2. This CDR3 region has 17 residues. The J segment lost 1 base and the V segment lost 3 bases, leaving 11 bases of the junction unmatched. The germline V gene has CDR1 SGDLS and CDR2 YYNGEE. The CDR3 DNA follows: TGTGCCAGCAGCGGTCAAGCCGGGACTACAGGCACAGATACGCAGTATTTT. Protein sequence: CASSGQAGTTGTDTQYF.

This clonotype came up a few times. The chain joins TRBV12-3 or TRBV12-4 to TRBJ2-2; 11 bases map to TRBD2. CDR3 length: 14 amino acids. J was trimmed by 6 bases and V by 5 bases; bases with no gene match: 2. The CDR3 DNA is TGTGCCAGCAGTACTAGCGGGAGTTCCGGGGAGCTGTTTTTT. It is translated as CASSTSGSSGELFF.

In its sample, this clonotype was seen many times. The CDR3 loop reads CASSFGNTIYF. The CDR3 DNA is TGTGCCAGCAGTTTTGGAAACACCATATATTTT. The rearrangement uses TRBV12-3 or TRBV12-4 and TRBJ1-3, with D unclear. This CDR3 spans 11 amino acids. Trimming shortened V by 3 bases and J by 3 bases, and 0 bases separated the two germline ends.

This clonotype was observed a few times. J is TRBJ1-4 and V is TRBV16; possibly TRBD1 for D (5 bases). Germline loops: CDR1 KGHSY, CDR2 FQNENV. This CDR3 is 16 amino acids long. The ends were cut back, 2 bases at V and 8 bases at J, with 18 bases in the middle. The CDR3 nucleotides read TGTGCCAGCAGCCAAGTCATGTCGGGGCCGGGGGAAAAACTGTTTTTT. This codes for CASSQVMSGPGEKLFF.

This clonotype was seen at least ten times. V is TRBV20-1 and J is TRBJ2-7; 8 bases fit TRBD1. The CDR3 length is 12 residues. The germline gives CDR1 DFQATT, CDR2 SNEGSKA (reference sequence). V gave up 6 bases and J gave up 2 bases; unmatched junction bases: 3. For the CDR3, the DNA is TGCAGTGCAGAGGACAGGGCCTACGAGCAGTACTTC. It specifies CSAEDRAYEQYF.

Ten or more counts support this clonotype. The chain employs TRBV5-1 and TRBJ2-7, with 7 nucleotides matching TRBD2. CDR3 length: 15 amino acids. Germline-derived CDR1 and CDR2 are SGHRS and YFSETQ. J lost 5 bases, V lost 0 bases, and 8 bases had no gene match. CDR3 nucleotides: TGCGCCAGCAGCTTGGCCTCGGGAGGTGGGAACGAGCAGTACTTC. Translated: CASSLASGGGNEQYF. Combining the CDR3 with reference TRBV5-1 and TRBJ2-7 gives the whole variable domain KAGVTQTPRYLIKTRGQQVTLSCSPISGHRSVSWYQQTPGQGLQFLFEYFSETQRNKGNFPGRFSGRQFSNSRSEMNVSTLELGDSALYLCASSLASGGGNEQYFGPGTRLTVT.

Only a few counts were recorded for this clonotype. The chain recombines TRBV4-1 with TRBJ1-6; tentative D call: TRBD1 (6 bases). Trimming removed 1 base at V and 4 bases at J, with 11 bases between. CDR3 length: 16 amino acids. The germline V gene has CDR1 MGHRA and CDR2 YSYEKL. CDR3 DNA sequence: TGCGCCAGCAGCCAAGTCCCGACAGGTTATAATTCACCCCTCCACTTT. This translates into CASSQVPTGYNSPLHF.

Comment on this clonotype: This may be a read error, as it is one base from a much larger clone. The chain combines TRBV12-3 or TRBV12-4 with TRBJ1-1; D is unclear. This CDR3 has 13 amino acids. Trimming cost V 5 bases and J 3 bases, with 10 bases left between them. CDR3 sequence reads: CASSPSVHTEAFF. The CDR3 nucleotides read TGTGCCAGCAGTCCATCAGTTCACACTGAAGCTTTCTTT.

This clonotype has more than one count but fewer than ten. CDR3: CASSQDTRSGNTIYF. CDR3 nucleotide sequence: TGCGCCAGCAGCCAAGATACAAGGTCGGGAAACACCATATATTTT. The genes are TRBV4-1 and TRBJ1-3; D is ambiguous. Germline V gives CDR1 MGHRA, CDR2 YSYEKL. The CDR3 totals 15 residues. V was cut by 0 bases and J by 4 bases, with 10 bases left in between.

The chain is built from TRBV19 and TRBJ2-1, with TRBD2 matching over 10 bases. Gene TRBJ2-7 matches the end of the DNA better, so the J call may be wrong. Germline V gene data show CDR1 as LNHDA and CDR2 as SQIVND (reference sequence). CDR3 length: 17 amino acids. In nucleotides, the CDR3 is TGTGCCAGTAGTATACCACCCAGCGGGAGGGCCATGGATGAGCAGTACTTC. It yields the protein CASSIPPSGRAMDEQYF.

This clonotype was detected many times. CDR3 DNA sequence: TGTGCCAGCAGTTCCCCACAGGGGGCCATGAACACTGAAGCTTTCTTT. It translates to CASSSPQGAMNTEAFF. The V and J genes are TRBV27 and TRBJ1-1; TRBD1 matches 9 bases. The V segment lost 4 bases and the J segment 0 bases; nucleotides outside the gene matches: 6. The CDR3 loop spans 16 amino acids. Germline V lookup: CDR1 MNHEY, CDR2 SMNVEV (reference sequence).

This clonotype has only a few counts. Here the CDR3 DNA reads TGTGCCAGCAGTTTCTCCCGGGGGGGTTGGAATTCACCCCTCCACTTT. This translates into CASSFSRGGWNSPLHF. This sequence joins TRBV28 and TRBJ1-6; maybe TRBD1 (5 bases). CDR1 is MDHEN, CDR2 SYDVKM, per germline. Trimming removed 3 bases at V and 7 bases at J, with 16 bases between. The CDR3 consists of 16 residues.

This clonotype was detected many times. The genes are TRBV6-1 and TRBJ1-1; no clear D. With 7 bases removed from V and 2 bases from J, the gap between germline ends came to 17 bases. The CDR3 totals 15 residues. Germline V gene lookup returns CDR1 MNHNS and CDR2 SASEGT. CDR3 nucleotide sequence: TGTGCCAGCACCTCTGACCCCCAAATCAACACTGAAGCTTTCTTT. Translation: CASTSDPQINTEAFF.

This clonotype was picked up many times. This sequence joins TRBV6-5 and TRBJ1-2; D remains unclear. The CDR3 sequence is 13 residues long. Germline CDR1 and CDR2: MNHEY and SVGAGI. Trimming removed 6 bases at V and 8 bases at J, with 16 bases between. The CDR3 here is CASRMDSFGGYTF. The DNA of the CDR3 is TGTGCCAGCAGAATGGACTCCTTTGGGGGCTACACCTTC.

There are many counts of this clonotype. DNA of the CDR3: TGTGCCAGCTCCGAGGACAGGAGCTATGGCTACACCTTC. It translates to CASSEDRSYGYTF. The gene calls are TRBV18 and TRBJ1-2, with 7 bases lining up with TRBD1. Germline values: CDR1 KGHSH, CDR2 LQKENI. The CDR3 has 13 amino acids. The V and J ends lost 6 bases and 4 bases, in that order; junction bases with no gene match: 5. The variable domain in full, completed from reference TRBV18 and TRBJ1-2, reads NAGVMQNPRHLVRRRGQEARLRCSPMKGHSHVYWYRQLPEEGLKFMVYLQKENIIDESGMPKERFSAEFPKEGPSILRIQQVVRGDSAAYFCASSEDRSYGYTFGSGTRLTVV.

This sequence joins TRBV27 and TRBJ2-1; 13 bases map to TRBD2. This CDR3 spans 17 amino acids. CDR1 MNHEY and CDR2 SMNVEV come from the germline V gene (reference sequence). V trimming: 5 bases; J trimming: 2 bases; junction bases outside the gene matches: 6. DNA of the CDR3: TGTGCCAGCAGTGAAGGGACTAGCGGGGCCACCTACAATGAGCAGTTCTTC. Translating gives CASSEGTSGATYNEQFF.

This clonotype was picked up a small number of times. The chain links TRBV6-1 to TRBJ1-5; D is uncertain. Trimming removed 6 bases from V and 0 bases from J, with 12 bases in between. Germline loops: CDR1 MNHNS, CDR2 SASEGT. The CDR3 is made up of 15 amino acids. CDR3 nucleotide sequence: TGTGCCAGCAGAGAACGGACGTTTAGCAATCAGCCCCAGCATTTT. Translated: CASRERTFSNQPQHF.

The count of this clonotype is one. For the CDR3, the DNA is TGTGCCAGTAGTACTTCGGGGCAATCCTATGGCTACACCTTC. It codes for CASSTSGQSYGYTF. The chain recombines TRBV19 with TRBJ1-2; perhaps TRBD1 as D (5 bases). There are 14 residues in the CDR3. V shed 4 bases and J shed 4 bases, with 13 bases lying between them. Germline CDR1 LNHDA, CDR2 SQIVND (reference sequence). Full variable domain (missing parts from reference TRBV19 and TRBJ1-2): DGGITQSPKYLFRKEGQNVTLSCEQNLNHDAMYWYRQDPGQGLRLIYYSQIVNDFQKGDIAEGYSVSREKKESFPLTVTSAQKNPTAFYLCASSTSGQSYGYTFGSGTRLTVV.

Regarding this clonotype: An end of the junction does not agree with germline; a read error may underlie this. The genes are TRBV27 and TRBJ2-7, with D hard to call. Germline values: CDR1 MNHEY, CDR2 SMNVEV (reference sequence). The CDR3 loop spans 14 amino acids. The CDR3 spells CACSLGRNPGEQYF. CDR3 coding DNA: TGTGCCTGCAGTTTAGGGCGAAATCCAGGCGAGCAGTACTTC.

The gene calls are TRBV19 and TRBJ2-1, with 7 bases matching TRBD1. V shed 8 bases, J shed 13 bases, and the junction held 11 bases outside the gene matches. Germline CDR1 is LNHDA and CDR2 is SQIVND (reference sequence). The CDR3 length is 12 residues. CDR3 bases: TGTGCCAGTGGACCTGCAGGGACAGCACAGTTCTTC. Its protein is CASGPAGTAQFF.

This clonotype was seen a few times. The chain employs TRBV30 and TRBJ2-6; D gene unclear. The V end was cut by 5 bases, the J end by 0 bases, with 2 bases between. The germline V gene has CDR1 GTSNPN and CDR2 SVGIG (reference sequence). The CDR3 consists of 12 residues. CDR3 in amino acids: CAWASGANVLTF. The CDR3 coding sequence is TGTGCCTGGGCCTCTGGGGCCAACGTCCTGACTTTC.

The V and J genes are TRBV6-1 and TRBJ1-3; D gene uncertain. V dropped 11 bases and J dropped 6 bases, with 14 bases sitting between them. The CDR3 length is 12 residues. Germline V CDR1 and CDR2: MNHNS, SASEGT. The CDR3 region has the DNA TGTGCCTCCCTAAGGGAAGTAAACACCATATATTTT. Encoded protein: CASLREVNTIYF.

This clonotype was counted only a few times. The rearrangement joins TRBV20-1 to TRBJ2-1, with TRBD2 matching 9 bases. The CDR3 has 14 residues. Germline CDR1 is DFQATT and CDR2 is SNEGSKA (reference sequence). V lost 0 bases and J lost 10; bases outside the gene matches: 7. This CDR3 is CSARDSGSGREQFF. CDR3 coding DNA: TGCAGTGCTAGAGATAGCGGGAGTGGTCGGGAGCAGTTCTTC.

The chain recombines TRBV27 with TRBJ1-6; D may be TRBD1 (6 bases). Germline CDR1 reads MNHEY; CDR2 reads SMNVEV (reference sequence). This CDR3 region has 13 residues. V dropped 3 bases and J dropped 7 bases, with 7 bases sitting between them. This CDR3 reads CASSFGQNSPLHF. The CDR3 DNA reads TGTGCCAGCAGTTTTGGACAGAATTCACCCCTCCACTTT.

Many counts were recorded for this clonotype. CDR3 in DNA: TGTGCCAGCAGCACAGGACAGATTAATGAAAAACTGTTTTTT. Its translation: CASSTGQINEKLFF. This chain joins TRBV13 and TRBJ1-4; D may be TRBD1 (6 bases). The CDR3 extends over 14 amino acids. Per germline, CDR1 PRHDT and CDR2 FYEKMQ (reference sequence). Trimming shortened V by 5 bases and J by 4 bases, and 11 bases separated the two germline ends.

This clonotype showed up many times. The chain links TRBV28 to TRBJ2-7; TRBD1 is a possible D gene (6 bases). The CDR3 has 13 amino acids. From germline, CDR1 is MDHEN and CDR2 SYDVKM. V shed 6 bases and J shed 1 base, with 10 bases lying between them. This CDR3 reads CASSNRDSYEQYF. Written as DNA, the CDR3 is TGTGCCAGCAGCAACAGGGATTCCTACGAGCAGTACTTC. The full variable domain, with the rest looked up from reference TRBV28 and TRBJ2-7, is DVKVTQSSRYLVKRTGEKVFLECVQDMDHENMFWYRQDPGLGLRLIYFSYDVKMKEKGDIPEGYSVSREKKERFSLILESASTNQTSMYLCASSNRDSYEQYFGPGTRLTVT.

In its sample, this clonotype was seen once. This rearrangement joins TRBV29-1 to TRBJ2-7, with D unresolved. Germline V gives CDR1 SQVTM, CDR2 ANQGSEA. The CDR3 spans 11 residues. V shed 4 bases and J shed 1 base, with 5 bases lying between them. CDR3 sequence (DNA): TGCAGCGTTGTGGCTTCCTACGAGCAGTACTTC. Amino acid sequence: CSVVASYEQYF.

The chain is built from TRBV7-2 and TRBJ2-7; 7 nucleotides match TRBD2. With V trimmed by 5 bases and J by 5 bases, 9 bases remained unmatched. CDR3 size: 14 residues. Germline V gives CDR1 SGHTA, CDR2 FQGNSA. CDR3: CASSQKGLTHEQYF. As DNA, the CDR3 is TGTGCCAGCAGCCAAAAGGGACTAACCCACGAGCAGTACTTC.

This clonotype showed up many times. V is TRBV27 and J is TRBJ1-5, with D maybe TRBD1 (5 bases). The V end lost 8 bases, the J end lost 0 bases, and 8 bases lay between the germline ends. Germline assignment: CDR1 MNHEY and CDR2 SMNVEV (reference sequence). This CDR3 comprises 13 residues. CDR3 nucleotides: TGTGCCAGCCGGGGGAATAGCAATCAGCCCCAGCATTTT. Translated, it gives CASRGNSNQPQHF.